The entry below gives a single T cell receptor (beta chain) sequence along with its context. Germline CDR1 reads SGHTA; CDR2 reads FQGNSA. The CDR3 runs 15 residues. Trimming removed 5 bases at V and 4 bases at J, with 15 bases between. This sample was included in a study of T cell responses to AZD1222 COVID-19 vaccine. The method was immunoSEQ multiplex PCR; TCRdb's version includes in-frame clones alone and lacks a portion of them. The table includes about 180,000 clones, approximately 90% detected once. The input for sequencing was peripheral blood, taken 28 days after the second AZD1222 dose. This chain joins TRBV7-2 and TRBJ1-5; perhaps TRBD1 as D (5 bases). This TCR came from an adult who received the AZD1222 COVID-19 vaccine. CDR3: CASSPAGRGNQPQHF. The CDR3 bases are TGTGCCAGCAGCCCGGCGGGACGGGGAAATCAGCCCCAGCATTTT.